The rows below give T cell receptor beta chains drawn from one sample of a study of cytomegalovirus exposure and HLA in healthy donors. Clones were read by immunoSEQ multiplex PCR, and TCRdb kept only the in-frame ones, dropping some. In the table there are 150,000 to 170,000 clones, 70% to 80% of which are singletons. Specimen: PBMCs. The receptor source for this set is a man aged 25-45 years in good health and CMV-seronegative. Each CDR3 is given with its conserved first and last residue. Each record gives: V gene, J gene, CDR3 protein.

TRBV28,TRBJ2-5,CASLSGGMQETQYF
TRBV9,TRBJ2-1,CASSAGGASYNEQFF
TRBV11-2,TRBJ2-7,CASSPGTVYEQYF
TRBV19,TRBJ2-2,CASSIIGIGTNTGELFF
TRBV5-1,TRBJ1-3,CASSLGQAVNTIYF
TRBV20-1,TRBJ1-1,CSASPSPEAFF
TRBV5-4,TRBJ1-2,CASSTRGLGGYTF
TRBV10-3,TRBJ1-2,CAISIDRGRDYGYTF
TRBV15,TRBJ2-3,CATSQESSPDTQYF
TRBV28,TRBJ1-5,CASSPDFNQPQHF
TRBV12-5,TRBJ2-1,CASGLASEQFF
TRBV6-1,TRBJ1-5,CASSALGGGKGNQPQHF
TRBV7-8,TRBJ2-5,CASSSLYREETQYF
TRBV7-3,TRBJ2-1,CASSSKRGASYNEQFF
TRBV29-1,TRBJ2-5,CSVPPEAGGETQYF
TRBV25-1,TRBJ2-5,CASSEYPGLQETQYF
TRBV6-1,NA,CASSGFDSFDDEQYF
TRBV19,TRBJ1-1,CASSFGFNTEAFF
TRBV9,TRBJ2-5,CASSQSRGLETQYF
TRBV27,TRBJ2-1,CASRVPGGRDNEQFF
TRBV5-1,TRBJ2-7,CASSLDRGNEQYF
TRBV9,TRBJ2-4,CASSVDWRNIQYF
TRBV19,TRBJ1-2,CASNVRDSLYGYTF
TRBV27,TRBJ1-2,CASSLGQNYGYTF
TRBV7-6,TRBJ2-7,CASSADSSYEQYF
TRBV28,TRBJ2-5,CATTGRRGLRETQYF
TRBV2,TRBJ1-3,CARTGGSEDTIYF
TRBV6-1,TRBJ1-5,CASTKDRGGNQPQHF
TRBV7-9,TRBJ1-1,CASRNRVTEAFF
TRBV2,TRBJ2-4,CASSETGTGLKNIQYF
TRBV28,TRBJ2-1,CASVPGTGGAYEQFF
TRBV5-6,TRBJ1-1,CASSSNYGTGLVNTEAFF
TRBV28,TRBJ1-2,CASSPSGQGALKGYTF
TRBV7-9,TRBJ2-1,CASSFRTGSYNEQFF
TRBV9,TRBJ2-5,CASSVGRSAREETQYF
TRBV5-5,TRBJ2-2,CASSPHATVGGELFF
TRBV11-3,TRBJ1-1,CASSLTGSAEAFF
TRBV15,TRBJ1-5,CATSLDGTGGQPQHF
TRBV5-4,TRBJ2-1,CASSWSGTGINEQFF
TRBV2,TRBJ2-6,CASSEIEGANVLTF